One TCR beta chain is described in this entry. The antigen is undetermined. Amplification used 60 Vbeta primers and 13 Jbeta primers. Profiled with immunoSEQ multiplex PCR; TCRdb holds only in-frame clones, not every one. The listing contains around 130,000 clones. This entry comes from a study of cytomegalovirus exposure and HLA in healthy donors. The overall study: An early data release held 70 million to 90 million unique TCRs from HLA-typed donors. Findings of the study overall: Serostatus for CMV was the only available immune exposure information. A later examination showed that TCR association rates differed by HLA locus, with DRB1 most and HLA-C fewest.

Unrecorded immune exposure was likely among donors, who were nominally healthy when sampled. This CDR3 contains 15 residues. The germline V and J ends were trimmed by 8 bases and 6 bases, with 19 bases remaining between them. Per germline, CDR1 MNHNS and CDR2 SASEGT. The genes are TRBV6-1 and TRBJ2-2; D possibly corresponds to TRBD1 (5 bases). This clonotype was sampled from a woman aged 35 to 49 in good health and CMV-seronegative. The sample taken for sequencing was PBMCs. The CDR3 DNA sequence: TGTGCCAGCGACCGTGAAGGGGTGGGCGCCGGGGAGCTGTTTTTT. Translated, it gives CASDREGVGAGELFF.